These 8 T cell receptor beta chains share one sample of origin, sequenced in a study of regulatory T cells in long-lasting Graves disease. Time point noted: persistent/refractory GD, antithyroid drugs over 5 years with positive TRAb. PBMC-extracted RNA yielded the TCR library. Investigators prepared the TCR beta libraries by applying iRepertoire HTBI primers and Arm-PCR of CDR3 regions. In TCRdb, the multiplex PCR reads were re-called with MiXCR into one record per CDR3 protein. The table lists 400,000 or so distinct CDR3 sequences, 20% to 25% of them singletons. Sample: peripheral blood mononuclear cells (PBMCs), taken when the disease was refractory, from a patient treated with antithyroid drugs. All receptors come from a female donor with Graves disease.

This clonotype was observed a handful of times. The germline gene is not matched at one end of the junction; a read error may be the cause. This chain uses TRBV6-5 with TRBJ1-1; D is possibly TRBD1 (5 bases). CDR3 length: 15 residues. Germline CDR1 MNHEY, CDR2 SVGAGI. In DNA form, the CDR3 reads TGTGCCAGCAGTTACTCCAAATCAGGGAACGCTGAAGCTTTCTTT. This encodes CASSYSKSGNAEAFF.

There are many counts of this clonotype. The V call is TRBV2, the J call TRBJ1-1; D not certain. CDR1 SNHLY and CDR2 FYNNEI come from the germline V gene. Between the trimmed V and J ends, which lost 6 bases and 0 bases, there was a span of 2 bases. The CDR3 has 11 amino acids. CDR3 DNA sequence: TGTGCCAGCAGAGTGAACACTGAAGCTTTCTTT. This encodes CASRVNTEAFF.

In regard to this clonotype: It may be a read error: a sequence one base away is much more abundant. The rearrangement uses TRBV20-1 and TRBJ1-2; 10 positions agree with TRBD1. This CDR3 spans 15 amino acids. Looked up from germline, CDR1 is DFQATT and CDR2 is SNEGSKA (reference sequence). The CDR3 coding sequence is TGCAGTGCTAGTTATCCGGGACAGGGGTCCTATGGCCACACCTTC. This translates into CSASYPGQGSYGHTF.

The chain has TRBV6-2 or TRBV6-3 and TRBJ2-2; tentative D call: TRBD2 (6 bases). The CDR3 has 16 residues. CDR1 and CDR2 from the germline V gene are MNHEY and SVGEGT. The V and J ends lost 2 bases and 4 bases respectively, with 14 bases between them. The CDR3 here is CASSYPSSGGTGELFF. CDR3 DNA sequence: TGTGCCAGCAGTTACCCTTCGTCCGGGGGCACCGGGGAGCTGTTTTTT.

This clonotype was counted ten times or more. The rearrangement links TRBV11-2 to TRBJ2-5; D might be TRBD2 (5 bases). CDR1 is SGHAT, CDR2 FQNNGV, per germline. V was trimmed by 5 bases and J by 4 bases, leaving 17 bases between them. This CDR3 region has 15 residues. The CDR3 protein is CASSTLGSFRETQYF. CDR3 coding DNA: TGTGCCAGCAGCACCTTAGGGAGTTTCAGAGAGACCCAGTACTTC.

This clonotype was observed at least ten times. The chain employs TRBV6-1 and TRBJ2-6; TRBD1 matches 7 bases. Germline loops: CDR1 MNHNS, CDR2 SASEGT. V shed 1 base and J 2 bases; nucleotides not matched to a gene: 2. This CDR3 has 16 residues. As DNA, the CDR3 is TGTGCCAGCAGTGAAGTAGGGGGCACTGGGGCCAACGTCCTGACTTTC. This gives the protein CASSEVGGTGANVLTF.

The chain carries TRBV30 and TRBJ1-4, with D possibly TRBD1 on 5 matching bases. CDR3 length equals 14 residues. Deletions cut 2 bases from V and 7 bases from J, with 14 bases between. Germline V gene lookup returns CDR1 GTSNPN and CDR2 SVGIG (reference sequence). The CDR3 bases are TGTGCCTGGAGTACGAAGGGGCCGGGTGAAAAACTGTTTTTT. Its translation is CAWSTKGPGEKLFF.

This clonotype was seen repeatedly, ten times or more. V gene TRBV7-2 combines with J gene TRBJ2-5, with 8 bases lining up with TRBD2. Germline loops: CDR1 SGHTA, CDR2 FQGNSA. The CDR3 consists of 17 residues. J lost 1 base, V lost 1 base, and 8 bases had no gene match. CDR3 residues: CASSLVASGLAQETQYF. The CDR3 bases are TGTGCCAGCAGCTTAGTTGCTAGCGGGCTCGCCCAAGAGACCCAGTACTTC.